These T cell receptor beta chains were read from a single sample in a study of blood T cell repertoires in COVID-19. Clones were sequenced by immunoSEQ multiplex PCR, and TCRdb holds only the in-frame ones, with some missing. Here the sample spans some 200,000 clones, around 83% being singletons. The sample consisted of peripheral blood. The receptors come from a man over 45 who had recovered from COVID-19. The CDR3 runs from the conserved cysteine through the conserved F or W. A D gene is named only where the DNA matches it firmly. Expanded clones get a size class; other rows say once, few or many, or leave the size out.

v_call	j_call	d_call	clone_size	cdr3_aa
TRBV4-1	TRBJ2-7	-	-	CASSHMEGGGEQYF
TRBV27	TRBJ1-5	TRBD1	once	CASSQRQGSNQPQHF
TRBV28	TRBJ2-7	TRBD1	-	CASSSHDRAYEQYF
TRBV20-1	TRBJ2-7	TRBD1	-	CSASRAGGESVEQYF
TRBV7-9	TRBJ1-3	-	-	CASSLVTGRSGNTIYF
TRBV18	TRBJ1-1	-	-	CASSPGIGETEAFF
TRBV28	TRBJ2-5	-	-	CASSLAGKTQYF
TRBV28	TRBJ2-5	-	-	CASSLYQGSAGTQYF
TRBV5-1	TRBJ1-5	-	-	CASSLSGVGNQPQHF
TRBV7-9	TRBJ2-3	TRBD2	-	CASSLLSGGLADTQYF
TRBV20-1	TRBJ2-7	-	-	CSASWGHKPAQYF
TRBV5-1	TRBJ2-5	-	-	CASSWPPRETQYF
TRBV5-1	TRBJ2-1	TRBD1	once	CASSLRGHIDEQFF
TRBV5-1	TRBJ2-3	-	-	CASSLSRGPSSTDTQYF
TRBV7-9	TRBJ1-1	-	-	CASSLIDSTEAFF
TRBV28	TRBJ2-7	-	many	CASSLEGGSYEQYF
TRBV30	TRBJ2-4	TRBD1	-	CAWSPGGLAKNIQYF
TRBV5-4	TRBJ2-1	TRBD2	-	CASSLVAGENNEQFF
TRBV6-6	TRBJ2-7	TRBD2	-	CASIGTSFREQYF
TRBV19	TRBJ2-3	TRBD2	-	CASSIGVAGVITDTQYF
TRBV7-9	TRBJ1-3	-	-	CASSDLSSGNTIYF
TRBV28	TRBJ1-4	-	-	CASSVVYEKLFF
TRBV14	TRBJ1-1	TRBD1	-	CASSHLQGKGDTEAFF
TRBV28	TRBJ2-2	TRBD1	-	CASSTRDRDTGELFF
TRBV11-2	TRBJ2-7	TRBD2	-	CASSLRASGNYEQYF
TRBV6-5	TRBJ1-6	-	-	CASSYQGHSRNSPLHF
TRBV19	TRBJ2-5	-	-	CASKNGRVAETQYF
TRBV11-2	TRBJ2-7	-	-	CASSASLDGYEQYF
TRBV5-4	TRBJ2-4	TRBD1	-	CASSIGTDGDIQYF
TRBV7-9	TRBJ2-7	-	-	CASSSSLADEQYF
TRBV25-1	TRBJ2-1	TRBD1	few	CASSDLRQGSNEQFF
TRBV5-1	TRBJ2-7	-	once	CASSLVGGTGPYEQYF
TRBV19	TRBJ2-5	TRBD2	-	CASSLLAGGLQETQYF